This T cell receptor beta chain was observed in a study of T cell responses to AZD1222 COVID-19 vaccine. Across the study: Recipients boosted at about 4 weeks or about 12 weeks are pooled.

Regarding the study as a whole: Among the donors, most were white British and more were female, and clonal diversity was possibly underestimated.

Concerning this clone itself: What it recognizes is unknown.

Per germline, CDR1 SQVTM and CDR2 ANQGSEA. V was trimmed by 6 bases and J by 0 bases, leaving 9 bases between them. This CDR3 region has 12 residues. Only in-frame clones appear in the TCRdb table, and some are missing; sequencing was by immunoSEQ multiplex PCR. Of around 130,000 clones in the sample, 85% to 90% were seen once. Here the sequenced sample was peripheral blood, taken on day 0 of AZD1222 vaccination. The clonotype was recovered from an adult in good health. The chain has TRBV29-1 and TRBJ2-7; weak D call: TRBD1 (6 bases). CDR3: CSVLDSSYEQYF. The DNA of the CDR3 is TGCAGCGTATTGGACAGCTCCTACGAGCAGTACTTC.